This T cell receptor (beta chain) was profiled in a study of blood T cell repertoires in COVID-19. The assay was immunoSEQ multiplex PCR, and TCRdb's table has in-frame clones only and misses some. The sample holds more than 80,000 clones, 76% seen once. The J segment lost 3 bases and the V segment lost 7 bases, leaving 18 bases of the junction unmatched. The CDR3 covers 18 residues. Per germline, CDR1 MDHEN and CDR2 SYDVKM. This clone came up many times. Sequencing was performed on peripheral blood. The clonotype originates from a man aged 80 or over with COVID-19, enrolled during active disease. The V call is TRBV28, the J call TRBJ2-3, with TRBD2 matching over 8 bases. CDR3 DNA sequence: TGTGCCAGCATCAAGACTAGCGCGGACGGGAGGTCTACAGATACGCAGTATTTT. Translated: CASIKTSADGRSTDTQYF.